This entry features one TCR beta chain sequence. This record comes from a study of blood T cell repertoires in COVID-19. Assay used: immunoSEQ multiplex PCR; TCRdb lists only in-frame clones, some missing. The table includes 250,000 or so clones, approximately 81% detected once. Looked up from germline, CDR1 is SEHNR and CDR2 is FQNEAQ (reference sequence). After removal of 7 bases from V and 2 bases from J, the junction contained 6 bases not matched to a gene. This CDR3 is 14 amino acids long. The sequencing sample was made of PBMCs or T cells enriched from blood (not recorded which). V and J are TRBV7-9 and TRBJ2-3; 7 bases align to TRBD1. This sequence originates from a woman aged 45 to 65 who had been exposed to COVID-19. CDR3 coding DNA: TGTGCCAGCACCCTACAGGGGCCCACAGATACGCAGTATTTT. Amino acids: CASTLQGPTDTQYF.